These 15 T cell receptor beta chains came from one sample sequenced in a study of T cell responses to AZD1222 COVID-19 vaccine. Sequencing was performed with immunoSEQ multiplex PCR; in TCRdb, only in-frame clones are kept and a portion is missing. The sample yields some 98,000 clones, about nine tenths seen once. The input for sequencing was peripheral blood, taken 28 days after the second AZD1222 dose. These receptors were taken from an adult who received the AZD1222 COVID-19 vaccine.

The gene calls are TRBV15 and TRBJ1-5; D may be TRBD1 (5 bases). V lost 4 bases and J lost 0, with 19 bases in between. From germline, CDR1 is LNHNV and CDR2 YYDKDF (reference sequence). The CDR3 has 18 amino acids. The CDR3 sequence: CATSTWGRAHYSNQPQHF. DNA for the CDR3: TGTGCCACCAGCACTTGGGGACGGGCGCATTATAGCAATCAGCCCCAGCATTTT.

The genes are TRBV12-3 or TRBV12-4 and TRBJ1-1; no definite D call. The CDR3 length is 13 residues. V was pared by 5 bases and J by 1 base, with 8 bases between. Here the CDR3 DNA reads TGTGCCAGCAGTGGACGGACGAACACTGAAGCTTTCTTT. It encodes CASSGRTNTEAFF.

The sample holds a few counts of this clone. V is TRBV4-2 and J is TRBJ2-7; 8 bases fit TRBD2. V lost 3 bases to trimming and J lost 3 bases; unmatched junction nucleotides: 4. The CDR3 loop spans 14 amino acids. Germline V gene data show CDR1 as LGHNA and CDR2 as YNFKEQ. The CDR3 reads CASSQTGTSYEQYF. In DNA, the CDR3 is TGTGCCAGCAGCCAGACCGGGACTAGCTACGAGCAGTACTTC.

The chain links TRBV6-2 or TRBV6-3 to TRBJ2-2; 10 nucleotides agree with TRBD2. CDR1 MNHEY and CDR2 SVGEGT come from the germline V gene. The CDR3 has 15 residues. The V segment lost 5 bases and the J segment 6 bases; nucleotides outside the gene matches: 6. The DNA for the CDR3 is TGTGCCAGCAGTCGTGGGACTAGCGACGCCGGGGAGCTGTTTTTT. This sequence encodes CASSRGTSDAGELFF.

Here the CDR3 DNA reads TGTGCCACAAAGGACAGGGGGCTTACCGGGGAGCTGTTTTTT. This sequence encodes CATKDRGLTGELFF. The rearrangement uses TRBV24-1 and TRBJ2-2; 11 positions agree with TRBD1. Per the germline V gene, CDR1 is KGHDR and CDR2 is SFDVKD. Trimming removed 10 bases from V and 5 bases from J; junction bases left unmatched: 5. The CDR3 spans 14 residues.

The V and J genes are TRBV10-2 and TRBJ2-5; D is perhaps TRBD1 (5 bases). The V end was cut by 4 bases, the J end by 4 bases, with 16 bases between. This CDR3 is 15 amino acids long. CDR1 is WSHSY and CDR2 is SAAADI in the germline V gene. The CDR3 nucleotides read TGCGCCAGCAGTGGCCGGCAGGGTGGCGGAGAGACCCAGTACTTC. Translating it yields CASSGRQGGGETQYF.

This clone was observed a handful of times. The J gene is TRBJ2-2, the V gene TRBV11-3; 9 nucleotides line up with TRBD2. CDR3 length: 17 amino acids. Germline V gives CDR1 SGHNT, CDR2 YENEEA. The trim removed 5 bases at V and 6 bases at J, leaving 13 bases unmatched. CDR3 in DNA: TGTGCCAGCAGCCGGAGTAGCGGGAGCATTTTTTCCGGGGAGCTGTTTTTT. Protein product: CASSRSSGSIFSGELFF. Full variable domain (missing parts from reference TRBV11-3 and TRBJ2-2): EAGVVQSPRYKIIEKKQPVAFWCNPISGHNTLYWYLQNLGQGPELLIRYENEEAVDDSQLPKDRFSAERLKGVDSTLKIQPAELGDSAVYLCASSRSSGSIFSGELFFGEGSRLTVL.

The J gene is TRBJ2-2, the V gene TRBV10-1, with D perhaps TRBD1 (5 bases). The CDR3 loop spans 13 amino acids. V was pared by 2 bases and J by 5 bases, with 6 bases between. Germline V gene lookup returns CDR1 WNHNN and CDR2 SYGVQD (reference sequence). In DNA, the CDR3 is TGCGCCAGCAGTGAGGGGGCAACCGGGGAGCTGTTTTTT. It specifies CASSEGATGELFF.

J is TRBJ2-7 and V is TRBV6-5; TRBD1 or TRBD2 may be the D gene (6 bases each). Looked up from germline, CDR1 is MNHEY and CDR2 is SVGAGI. This CDR3 has 15 amino acids. The V end lost 1 base, the J end lost 0 bases, and 10 bases lay between the germline ends. CDR3 loop: CASSYLADSSYEQYF. The CDR3 DNA is TGTGCCAGCAGTTACTTAGCGGACAGCTCCTACGAGCAGTACTTC.

The genes are TRBV19 and TRBJ2-3, with D possibly being TRBD2 (6 bases). Looked up from germline, CDR1 is LNHDA and CDR2 is SQIVND (reference sequence). The length of the CDR3 is 14 residues. Trimming took off 7 bases at V and 3 bases at J, with 14 bases between the two ends. The CDR3 nucleotides are TGTGCCAGTATCCCCAGTGGGGGGACAGATACGCAGTATTTT. This codes for CASIPSGGTDTQYF.

This clone has just a few counts. The chain carries TRBV2 and TRBJ1-5; TRBD1 is a possible D gene (5 bases). Per the germline V gene, CDR1 is SNHLY and CDR2 is FYNNEI. This CDR3 region has 14 residues. With 6 bases removed from V and 2 bases from J, the gap between germline ends came to 11 bases. CDR3 in amino acids: CASRRRGGNQPQHF. The CDR3 region has the DNA TGTGCCAGCAGGAGGAGGGGAGGCAATCAGCCCCAGCATTTT.

The J gene is TRBJ2-7, the V gene TRBV18; the D gene is possibly TRBD1 (5 bases). The V gene lost 3 bases and the J gene lost 5 bases, with 5 bases spanning the gap. The CDR3 has 11 amino acids. CDR1 is KGHSH and CDR2 is LQKENI in the germline V gene. CDR3 sequence: CASSPGHEQYF. CDR3 in DNA: TGTGCCAGCTCACCGGGGCACGAGCAGTACTTC.

The count of this clone is one. The chain recombines TRBV15 with TRBJ2-7; tentative D call: TRBD2 (5 bases). The CDR3 runs 14 residues. The V gene lost 8 bases and the J gene lost 0 bases, with 14 bases spanning the gap. CDR1 is LNHNV, CDR2 YYDKDF, per germline (reference sequence). Written as DNA, the CDR3 is TGTGCCACCGGCCGCGGGTGGGACTCCTACGAGCAGTACTTC. This codes for CATGRGWDSYEQYF.

The CDR3 DNA follows: TGTGCCAGCGGTAACGGCGGCTACACCTTC. It yields the protein CASGNGGYTF. This chain links TRBV6-5 with TRBJ1-2, with no clear D. Germline CDR1 MNHEY, CDR2 SVGAGI. CDR3 length equals 10 residues. Trimming cost V 8 bases and J 8 bases, with 9 bases left between them.

This chain uses TRBV11-2 with TRBJ2-7, with 9 bases fitting TRBD2. Losses at the gene ends were 1 base for V and 7 bases for J; bases not matched to a gene: 11. There are 16 residues in the CDR3. Looked up from germline, CDR1 is SGHAT and CDR2 is FQNNGV. Here the CDR3 DNA reads TGTGCCAGCAGCTTAGGATTGTCTAGCGGGACTTGGGAGCAGTACTTC. Translating gives CASSLGLSSGTWEQYF.